A single sample gave rise to the 16 T cell receptor beta chains below, sequenced in a study of blood T cells in healthy people across ages. Then a second PCR, running about 7 to 11 cycles, was carried out with a sample-barcoded 5' primer and a J-beta primer mix. One entry per CDR3 protein results from TCRdb running MiXCR on the 5' RACE reads. Of hundreds of thousands of distinct CDR3 sequences in the sample, 58% were seen once. Sequencing used blood. The receptors were sampled from a young man in good health.

The chain carries TRBV6-1 and TRBJ1-1, with D unresolved. CDR1 and CDR2 (germline): MNHNS, SASEGT. CDR3 length equals 13 residues. Deletions cut 5 bases from V and 1 base from J, with 8 bases between. The CDR3 region has the DNA TGTGCCAGCAGTACCAAAAGGAACACTGAAGCTTTCTTT. Encoded protein: CASSTKRNTEAFF.

This clonotype was seen a few times. The chain links TRBV9 to TRBJ1-5; TRBD1 agrees at 7 bases. The CDR3 is 14 amino acids. Looked up from germline, CDR1 is SGDLS and CDR2 is YYNGEE. V gave up 4 bases and J gave up 7 bases; unmatched junction bases: 8. Written as DNA, the CDR3 is TGTGCCAGCAGCTTAACGACAGGGTCCCAGCCCCAGCATTTT. It translates to CASSLTTGSQPQHF.

The J gene is TRBJ2-7, the V gene TRBV6-2 or TRBV6-3, with unresolved D. V lost 5 bases and J 2 bases, leaving 19 bases between the germline ends. Germline CDR1 reads MNHEY; CDR2 reads SVGEGT. CDR3 size: 16 residues. The CDR3 protein is CASSRPAADETYEQYF. As DNA, the CDR3 is TGTGCCAGCAGTCGACCTGCGGCGGACGAGACCTACGAGCAGTACTTC.

The chain combines TRBV7-7 with TRBJ2-3; D is possibly TRBD1 (5 bases). This CDR3 is 14 amino acids long. V lost 5 bases to trimming and J lost 0 bases, with 9 bases between them. CDR1 SSHAT and CDR2 FNYEAQ come from the germline V gene (reference sequence). CDR3 coding DNA: TGTGCCAGCAGCATTGACAGAAGCACAGATACGCAGTATTTT. It yields the protein CASSIDRSTDTQYF.

This chain links TRBV5-1 with TRBJ2-1, with D tentatively TRBD1 (6 bases). This CDR3 contains 13 residues. Between the trimmed V and J ends, which lost 6 bases and 9 bases, there was a span of 16 bases. Germline assignment: CDR1 SGHRS and CDR2 YFSETQ. CDR3 DNA sequence: TGCGCCAGCAACGGAACAGGGTACGGTGAGCAGTTCTTC. This encodes CASNGTGYGEQFF.

Ten or more counts support this clonotype. The chain uses TRBV7-2 and TRBJ2-5, with TRBD2 as a possible D gene (6 bases). CDR1 is SGHTA, CDR2 FQGNSA, per germline. There are 15 residues in the CDR3. V shed 6 bases and J shed 9 bases, with 23 bases lying between them. CDR3 loop: CASRVSSGTFQPQYF. CDR3 nucleotide sequence: TGTGCCAGCAGGGTCTCGTCAGGGACTTTTCAACCCCAGTACTTC.

Concerning this clonotype itself: A junction boundary mismatches the germline segment, possibly from a read error. In DNA form, the CDR3 reads TGTACCAGCACCCACCAGGGGCATAGCAATCAGCCCCAGCATTTT. Translated: CTSTHQGHSNQPQHF. This chain links TRBV28 with TRBJ1-5; possibly TRBD1 for D (6 bases). Looked up from germline, CDR1 is MDHEN and CDR2 is SYDVKM. CDR3 length: 15 residues.

CDR3 sequence (DNA): TGTGCCAGCAATTTAAATAGAGGGGGCACTGAAGCTTTCTTT. Translation gives CASNLNRGGTEAFF. The rearrangement uses TRBV7-2 and TRBJ1-1; a weak D match, TRBD1 (6 bases). The CDR3 consists of 14 residues. Trimming took off 7 bases at V and 4 bases at J, with 16 bases between the two ends. Germline V gene data show CDR1 as SGHTA and CDR2 as FQGNSA.

The chain couples TRBV20-1 to TRBJ2-7; D possibly matches TRBD1 or TRBD2 (5 bases each). V dropped 3 bases and J dropped 1 base, with 16 bases sitting between them. The CDR3 is made up of 15 amino acids. The V gene's germline CDR1 is DFQATT and CDR2 SNEGSKA (reference sequence). CDR3 coding DNA: TGCAGTGCTAGTGGGACCACGGGAAATTCCTACGAGCAGTACTTC. Its protein product is CSASGTTGNSYEQYF.

This clonotype has a handful of counts. This chain connects TRBV10-3 to TRBJ2-1; no clear D gene. V lost 5 bases, J lost 10 bases, and 12 bases lay in between. The CDR3 is made up of 12 amino acids. Germline lookup yields CDR1 ENHRY and CDR2 SYGVKD. The CDR3 loop reads CAISPLTDEQFF. In DNA form, the CDR3 reads TGTGCCATCAGTCCCCTCACAGACGAGCAGTTCTTC.

Only a few counts were recorded for this clonotype. This chain joins TRBV5-1 and TRBJ1-2, with a possible D match to TRBD1 (5 bases). Germline CDR1 and CDR2: SGHRS and YFSETQ. This CDR3 region has 15 residues. V gave up 3 bases and J gave up 5 bases, with 17 bases separating them. The CDR3 coding sequence is TGCGCCAGCAGCTATTCCAGGGCGTACCGGTATGGCTACACCTTC. Encoded protein: CASSYSRAYRYGYTF.

V and J are TRBV6-6 and TRBJ1-1; no reliable D call. Per the germline V gene, CDR1 is MNHNY and CDR2 is SVGAGI (reference sequence). This CDR3 comprises 16 residues. Trimming removed 0 bases from V and 5 bases from J, with 16 bases in between. The DNA of the CDR3 is TGTGCCAGCAGTTACTCGATGGGCGTTTTGAGTACTGAAGCTTTCTTT. It translates to CASSYSMGVLSTEAFF.

The rearrangement uses TRBV14 and TRBJ2-5; 10 bases line up with TRBD2. V was clipped by 1 base and J by 4 bases; unmatched bases: 3. Germline V gene sequence: CDR1 SGHDN, CDR2 FVKESK. CDR3 length: 15 amino acids. The CDR3 is CASSQVAGGSETQYF. The CDR3 coding sequence is TGTGCCAGCAGCCAAGTAGCGGGGGGTTCAGAGACCCAGTACTTC.

V and J are TRBV30 and TRBJ1-5; TRBD1 might be the D (5 bases). V was cut by 3 bases and J by 0 bases, with 15 bases left in between. From germline, CDR1 is GTSNPN and CDR2 SVGIG (reference sequence). There are 16 residues in the CDR3. The CDR3 is CAWSGGAANSNQPQHF. In DNA form, the CDR3 reads TGTGCCTGGAGCGGCGGGGCGGCGAATAGCAATCAGCCCCAGCATTTT.

This clonotype was picked up one time. The chain links TRBV21-1 to TRBJ2-3; the table names TRBD1, a call not compared with the DNA. TRBV21-1 is tagged as a pseudogene. The CDR3 covers 17 residues. The CDR3 region has the DNA TGTGCCAGCAGCGCCGCCTTCCGGCCGGGGGCGGCAGATACGCAGTATTTT. The encoded protein is CASSAAFRPGAADTQYF.

This clonotype showed up just once. The chain joins TRBV4-1 to TRBJ2-7; D is possibly TRBD1 or TRBD2 (5 bases each). This CDR3 region has 15 residues. Trimming pared 3 bases from V and 2 bases from J, leaving 14 bases between. Looked up from germline, CDR1 is MGHRA and CDR2 is YSYEKL. The CDR3 sequence: CASSHDRDRPYEQYF. CDR3 DNA sequence: TGCGCCAGCAGCCACGATCGGGACCGCCCCTACGAGCAGTACTTC.